This T cell receptor beta chain was sequenced in a study of OX40 agonist ivuxolimab in advanced cancers. The CDR3 consists of 15 residues. Between the trimmed V and J ends, which lost 3 bases and 6 bases, there was a span of 18 bases. Germline CDR1 is SGHDT and CDR2 is YYEEEE. This table comes from immunoSEQ multiplex PCR, and its TCRdb copy is limited to in-frame clones, with some not included. The sample holds 50,000 to 85,000 clones, around 90% seen once. Sequencing was performed on CD4+ or CD8+ T cells sorted from blood, taken in a trial of the OX40 agonist ivuxolimab. The chain couples TRBV5-6 to TRBJ2-5; D is uncertain. The source is an adult with an advanced solid tumor such as melanoma, head and neck, liver or kidney cancer. CDR3 amino acids: CASSSLGVLIKTQYF. CDR3 DNA sequence: TGTGCCAGCAGCTCCTTAGGCGTGCTTATAAAGACCCAGTACTTC.